The sequence of this TCR beta chain was determined in a study of human T cells and chemical hapten exposure. Study findings and constraints: Because they had alopecia, donors may respond immunologically unlike healthy people.

MiXCR was run by TCRdb on the RACE reads, yielding one entry per CDR3 protein. The sample holds 350,000 to 400,000 distinct CDR3 sequences, roughly 5.3% seen once. Time point: pre-sensitization, week 0. Treatment meaning: therapeutic diphenylcyclopropenone sensitization with weekly scalp DPC. A few counts support this clonotype. What it recognizes is unknown. Sequences were derived from whole blood, sampled in connection with sensitization to the hapten diphenylcyclopropenone (DPC). This TCR came from a woman in her forties or fifties with alopecia areata. Some clones in this sample may be carry-over from other donors' samples.

The CDR3 coding sequence is TGTGCCAGCAGCCGGGGGGATGATTTGTATGGCTACACCTTC. Translated: CASSRGDDLYGYTF. The rearrangement uses TRBV6-2 or TRBV6-3 and TRBJ1-2; a weak D match, TRBD1 (5 bases). Trimming left V 6 bases short and J 5 bases short, with 16 bases between. This CDR3 is 14 amino acids long. Germline V gives CDR1 MNHEY, CDR2 SVGEGT.